The clone carrying this T cell receptor beta chain was seen ten or more times. Its antigen is not known. Arm-PCR of CDR3 regions with iRepertoire HTBI primers generated TCR beta libraries. MiXCR was run by TCRdb on the multiplex PCR reads, yielding one entry per CDR3 protein. This table has some 410,000 distinct CDR3 sequences, roughly 17% appearing once. CDR1 and CDR2 from the germline V gene are MNHNS and SASEGT. This CDR3 is 13 amino acids long. V gave up 4 bases and J gave up 2 bases, with 9 bases separating them. This entry comes from a study of regulatory T cells in long-lasting Graves disease. The study, taken as a whole, reports: Gene preferences differed: TRBV28, TRBJ1-2, TRBJ2-5 in persistent cases.

Time point given: newly diagnosed GD, antithyroid drugs for less than 3 months. The TCR library was made from RNA that had been extracted from PBMCs in TRIzol. A further study also used this sample, focusing on T cells in Graves' hyperthyroidism and ophthalmopathy. From that paper: Within blood appeared most thyroid clonotypes that had expanded above 0.001.

The origin of this receptor is a woman aged 30 to 39 with Graves disease. This chain uses TRBV6-1 with TRBJ2-7; D not certain. Sample: peripheral blood mononuclear cells (PBMCs), taken at new diagnosis, from a patient treated with antithyroid drugs. The CDR3 region has the DNA TGTGCCAGCAGTGCATCCGACACCTACGAGCAGTACTTC. The encoded protein is CASSASDTYEQYF.